Following are 6 T cell receptor beta chains from one sample sequenced in a study of control samples from healthy donors and cancer patients. This table comes from immunoSEQ multiplex PCR, and its TCRdb copy is limited to in-frame clones, with some not included. The data show around 190,000 clones, around 87% seen once. What was sequenced was blood. The receptors originated from a woman aged 50 to 60 in good health.

V gene TRBV2 combines with J gene TRBJ2-5; D is perhaps TRBD2 (7 bases). CDR3 length: 14 amino acids. The germline CDR1 and CDR2 sequences are SNHLY and FYNNEI. Trimming took off 8 bases at V and 3 bases at J, with 16 bases between the two ends. In DNA, the CDR3 is TGTGCCAGCGGGGGGGCTAGCGCAAAAGAGACCCAGTACTTC. Amino acids: CASGGASAKETQYF.

The rearrangement uses TRBV11-2 and TRBJ1-2, with TRBD1 as a possible D gene (6 bases). Trimming pared 5 bases from V and 1 base from J, leaving 17 bases between. The CDR3 loop spans 16 amino acids. The V gene's germline CDR1 is SGHAT and CDR2 FQNNGV. CDR3 loop: CASSPGVGANNYGYTF. DNA for the CDR3: TGTGCCAGCAGCCCCGGAGTGGGGGCGAATAACTATGGCTACACCTTC.

The chain joins TRBV2 to TRBJ1-2; D uncertain. This CDR3 comprises 12 residues. From germline, CDR1 is SNHLY and CDR2 FYNNEI. Trimming shortened V by 2 bases and J by 5 bases, and 6 bases separated the two germline ends. The CDR3 nucleotides read TGTGCCAGCAGTGAACCTGGATATGGCTACACCTTC. Translated: CASSEPGYGYTF.

The J gene is TRBJ2-1, the V gene TRBV5-5, with D unclear. This CDR3 spans 11 amino acids. The V end lost 3 bases, the J end lost 8 bases, and 6 bases lay between the germline ends. In germline, CDR1 is SGHKS, CDR2 YYEKEE (reference sequence). The CDR3 sequence: CASSSVHEQFF. The CDR3, as DNA: TGTGCCAGCAGCTCGGTCCATGAGCAGTTCTTC.

The chain has TRBV4-3 and TRBJ1-1; a possible D gene is TRBD1 (5 bases). Trimming removed 1 base from V and 1 base from J, with 13 bases in between. The germline V gene has CDR1 LGHNA and CDR2 YSLEER. The CDR3 has 16 residues. This CDR3 is CASSQGPERGNTEAFF. In DNA, the CDR3 is TGCGCCAGCAGCCAAGGGCCTGAGAGGGGGAACACTGAAGCTTTCTTT.

This clone was picked up one time. This sequence joins TRBV28 and TRBJ1-6, with D uncertain. Trimming took off 7 bases at V and 0 bases at J, with 7 bases between the two ends. This CDR3 comprises 14 residues. Germline-derived CDR1 and CDR2 are MDHEN and SYDVKM. Here the CDR3 DNA reads TGTGCCAGCACAGTGAGCTCCTATAATTCACCCCTCCACTTT. This translates into CASTVSSYNSPLHF.